The 24 T cell receptor beta chains below were found in one sample sequenced in a study of T-cell reconstitution after alpha-beta-depleted transplantation in children. Unique molecular identifiers featured in how the TCRbeta library was prepared. TCRdb re-derived calls from the PCR reads in MiXCR, one entry per CDR3 protein. The table lists approximately 240,000 distinct CDR3 sequences, roughly a tenth of them singletons, with around 5.1% in the top ten. This material consisted of PBMCs from the stem cell graft donor, taken from the stem cell graft. These receptors came from a human donor who donated a stem cell graft to a child with SCID.

The table lists this clonotype with many counts. The chain employs TRBV5-1 and TRBJ1-2; D ambiguous. The V end lost 0 bases, the J end lost 2 bases, and 11 bases lay between the germline ends. The CDR3 extends over 15 amino acids. The germline V gene encodes CDR1 SGHRS and CDR2 YFSETQ. The CDR3 spells CASSLAVGRNYGYTF. The CDR3 coding sequence is TGCGCCAGCAGCTTGGCCGTCGGAAGGAACTATGGCTACACCTTC.

The sample holds many counts of this clonotype. The chain employs TRBV9 and TRBJ1-6; maybe TRBD1 (5 bases). The CDR3 runs to 14 residues. Per the germline V gene, CDR1 is SGDLS and CDR2 is YYNGEE. The V and J ends lost 1 base and 6 bases respectively, with 8 bases between them. CDR3 loop: CASSVPGTNSPLHF. The CDR3 DNA follows: TGTGCCAGCAGCGTACCGGGGACTAATTCACCCCTCCACTTT.

This clonotype was observed a handful of times. V is TRBV19 and J is TRBJ2-3; perhaps D is TRBD1 or TRBD2 (5 bases each). The CDR3 covers 14 residues. Germline V gene sequence: CDR1 LNHDA, CDR2 SQIVND (reference sequence). The V end was cut by 9 bases, the J end by 0 bases, with 13 bases between. CDR3 protein: CASRYGGSTDTQYF. DNA of the CDR3: TGTGCCAGCAGGTATGGGGGAAGCACAGATACGCAGTATTTT.

The J gene is TRBJ2-2, the V gene TRBV5-3; unclear D gene. TRBV5-3 is identified as an open reading frame with a role that is uncertain. V dropped 9 bases and J dropped 3 bases, with 12 bases sitting between them. The CDR3 is made up of 13 amino acids. The chain's CDR3 is CAMGPWDTGELFF. CDR3 bases: TGTGCCATGGGCCCTTGGGACACCGGGGAGCTGTTTTTT.

The chain uses TRBV7-9 and TRBJ2-1; unclear D gene. V gave up 2 bases and J gave up 9 bases, with 11 bases separating them. Germline CDR1 SEHNR, CDR2 FQNEAQ (reference sequence). The CDR3 runs to 13 residues. CDR3 bases: TGTGCCAGCAGCTTATACTCGGACCGTGAGCAGTTCTTC. Amino acids: CASSLYSDREQFF.

This clonotype was seen only a few times. This chain uses TRBV15 with TRBJ2-7, with TRBD2 as a possible D gene (5 bases). Germline V gene data show CDR1 as LNHNV and CDR2 as YYDKDF (reference sequence). This CDR3 is 15 amino acids long. Trimming pared 0 bases from V and 4 bases from J, leaving 13 bases between. The CDR3 DNA reads as TGTGCCACCAGCAGAGATCGCATACCGGGGTACGAGCAGTACTTC. It translates to CATSRDRIPGYEQYF.

Many counts were recorded for this clonotype. This chain uses TRBV7-8 with TRBJ2-3, with TRBD1 identical over 9 bases. In germline, CDR1 is SGHVS, CDR2 FQNEAQ. Losses at the gene ends were 3 bases for V and 7 bases for J; bases not matched to a gene: 11. CDR3 length: 16 residues. DNA for the CDR3: TGTGCCAGCAGCTTTCTCCGGGACAGGGCTAGGAATACGCAGTATTTT. This encodes CASSFLRDRARNTQYF.

This clonotype was recorded many times. The chain combines TRBV7-9 with TRBJ1-2; 9 nucleotides align to TRBD1. The trim removed 2 bases at V and 6 bases at J, leaving 4 bases unmatched. The CDR3 runs to 14 residues. Germline assignment: CDR1 SEHNR and CDR2 FQNEAQ (reference sequence). CDR3 loop: CASSLMGQGDGYTF. CDR3 coding DNA: TGTGCCAGCAGCTTAATGGGACAGGGTGATGGCTACACCTTC.

This clonotype was picked up many times. The chain is built from TRBV10-3 and TRBJ1-1; the D gene is possibly TRBD1 (6 bases). CDR1 ENHRY and CDR2 SYGVKD come from the germline V gene. Trimming shortened V by 9 bases and J by 7 bases, and 15 bases separated the two germline ends. The CDR3 spans 12 residues. CDR3 in DNA: TGTGCCATACAAACAGGGCTAGGTGAAGCTTTCTTT. Its protein product is CAIQTGLGEAFF.

Many counts were recorded for this clonotype. This chain uses TRBV10-3 with TRBJ2-3, with D unclear. Trimming cost V 3 bases and J 4 bases, with 5 bases left between them. This CDR3 has 12 amino acids. Germline V lookup: CDR1 ENHRY, CDR2 SYGVKD. For the CDR3, the DNA is TGTGCCATCAGTGAACGGCCAGATACGCAGTATTTT. Translated: CAISERPDTQYF.

This clonotype was picked up many times. The chain combines TRBV28 with TRBJ1-5, with a possible D match to TRBD1 (5 bases). This CDR3 spans 13 amino acids. The ends were cut back, 6 bases at V and 6 bases at J, with 12 bases in the middle. Germline CDR1 reads MDHEN; CDR2 reads SYDVKM. The CDR3 reads CASRTQGAQPQHF. The DNA for the CDR3 is TGTGCCAGCAGAACGCAGGGTGCTCAGCCCCAGCATTTT.

This clonotype was seen at least ten times. V and J are TRBV4-2 and TRBJ2-3; possibly TRBD2 for D (5 bases). CDR3 size: 16 residues. Germline V gene sequence: CDR1 LGHNA, CDR2 YNFKEQ. V shed 4 bases and J shed 2 bases, with 16 bases lying between them. CDR3 sequence (DNA): TGTGCCAGCAGCCCTAGCTGGACGGATGACACAGATACGCAGTATTTT. Protein: CASSPSWTDDTDTQYF.

This rearrangement joins TRBV7-8 to TRBJ1-5; D call uncertain. CDR3 length equals 14 residues. V gave up 1 base and J gave up 0 bases, with 4 bases separating them. The germline V gene encodes CDR1 SGHVS and CDR2 FQNEAQ. CDR3 DNA: TGTGCCAGCAGCTTAGGGTTTAGCAATCAGCCCCAGCATTTT. This sequence encodes CASSLGFSNQPQHF.

This clonotype was detected a few times. The rearrangement joins TRBV5-1 to TRBJ2-5; 8 bases line up with TRBD2. CDR3 size: 16 residues. Unmatched junction bases numbered 6, after V lost 0 bases and J lost 2 bases. Germline-derived CDR1 and CDR2 are SGHRS and YFSETQ. The DNA for the CDR3 is TGCGCCAGCAGCTTGGAGAGGCGGGGGGTACAAGAGACCCAGTACTTC. Translation: CASSLERRGVQETQYF.

In this sample, this clonotype turned up many times. V and J are TRBV5-1 and TRBJ1-2; D not resolved. CDR1 and CDR2 from the germline V gene are SGHRS and YFSETQ. The CDR3 is 14 amino acids. V lost 7 bases and J 4 bases, leaving 17 bases between the germline ends. This CDR3 reads CASRHEDRSYGYTF. In DNA, the CDR3 is TGCGCCAGCCGACATGAGGATAGAAGCTATGGCTACACCTTC.

This clonotype appeared many times. The chain has TRBV28 and TRBJ2-7; either TRBD1 or TRBD2 may supply D (5 bases each). Trimming took 6 bases from V and 2 from J, leaving 20 bases between them. Germline loops: CDR1 MDHEN, CDR2 SYDVKM. The CDR3 covers 16 residues. CDR3 sequence: CASSTPREGRTYEQYF. In DNA form, the CDR3 reads TGTGCCAGCAGCACCCCTAGAGAGGGACGGACCTACGAGCAGTACTTC.

This clonotype has ten or more counts. CDR3 region: CASSSDGGSTDTQYF. In nucleotides, the CDR3 is TGTGCCAGCAGCTCGGACGGGGGTAGCACAGATACGCAGTATTTT. The rearrangement uses TRBV7-2 and TRBJ2-3, with a tentative D call TRBD2 (6 bases). Germline CDR1 is SGHTA and CDR2 is FQGNSA. CDR3 length: 15 amino acids. Trimming removed 4 bases from V and 0 bases from J, with 11 bases in between.

This clonotype was counted many times. The chain joins TRBV28 to TRBJ2-7; 8 bases fit TRBD1. CDR1 and CDR2 (germline): MDHEN, SYDVKM. The CDR3 runs to 12 residues. V was clipped by 8 bases and J by 8 bases; unmatched bases: 8. The CDR3 reads CASSGGQGKQYF. In DNA form, the CDR3 reads TGTGCCAGCTCCGGAGGACAGGGCAAGCAGTACTTC.

This clonotype was counted many times. V gene TRBV6-1 combines with J gene TRBJ1-2; no definite D call. The CDR3 consists of 12 residues. Germline V gene sequence: CDR1 MNHNS, CDR2 SASEGT. V lost 2 bases to trimming and J lost 4 bases, with 5 bases between them. CDR3 sequence: CASSERSYGYTF. Written as DNA, the CDR3 is TGTGCCAGCAGTGAACGGAGCTATGGCTACACCTTC.

Only a few counts were recorded for this clonotype. This rearrangement joins TRBV11-2 to TRBJ1-2; TRBD1 is a possible D gene (6 bases). The CDR3 sequence is 15 residues long. Germline V lookup: CDR1 SGHAT, CDR2 FQNNGV. V was pared by 1 base and J by 4 bases, with 13 bases between. Written as DNA, the CDR3 is TGTGCCAGCAGCTTAGCGCCGGGACACAGCTATGGCTACACCTTC. It is translated as CASSLAPGHSYGYTF.

This clonotype showed up many times. This chain connects TRBV5-1 to TRBJ2-1; 8 bases line up with TRBD2. Germline V gene lookup returns CDR1 SGHRS and CDR2 YFSETQ. This CDR3 comprises 14 residues. The junction had 9 bases not matched to a gene; V was cut back by 4 bases and J by 9 bases. The CDR3 region has the DNA TGCGCCAGCAGCGCAACCGGGACTAGAGGTGAGCAGTTCTTC. Translation: CASSATGTRGEQFF.

This chain links TRBV5-1 with TRBJ2-5, with unresolved D. This CDR3 comprises 14 residues. V lost 4 bases and J lost 6, with 16 bases in between. In germline, CDR1 is SGHRS, CDR2 YFSETQ. DNA of the CDR3: TGCGCCAGCAGCACCTCAGAGAGTACGCAGACCCAGTACTTC. Translation: CASSTSESTQTQYF.

This clonotype showed up many times. This chain uses TRBV5-1 with TRBJ1-2; D call uncertain. The CDR3 runs 16 residues. In germline, CDR1 is SGHRS, CDR2 YFSETQ. The V end lost 0 bases, the J end lost 3 bases, and 15 bases lay between the germline ends. The CDR3 DNA sequence: TGCGCCAGCAGCTTGGCAGCCCCCGGGTGGGACTATGGCTACACCTTC. It codes for CASSLAAPGWDYGYTF.

The chain combines TRBV7-2 with TRBJ2-5; perhaps TRBD2 as D (6 bases). The CDR3 sequence is 14 residues long. Germline V gene lookup returns CDR1 SGHTA and CDR2 FQGNSA. With 5 bases removed from V and 7 bases from J, the gap between germline ends came to 17 bases. CDR3 residues: CASSKGDARGTQYF. CDR3 sequence (DNA): TGTGCCAGCAGCAAAGGGGACGCGCGGGGGACCCAGTACTTC.